Given below is one T cell receptor (beta chain) in context. Antigen: not known. Antigen-specific CD4+ T cells were expanded with viral peptide pools in the ViraFEST assay before sequencing. At the end of nine to ten days of culture, CD4+ T cells were isolated. Recipients of the vaccine had no prior SARS-CoV-2 infection and negative nucleocapsid antibodies. The culture medium for a few million PBMC per well included 10 IU/ml IL-2 and about 10 ug/ml peptides. Half the medium was swapped for IL-2 medium on days 3 and 7. Assay used: immunoSEQ multiplex PCR; TCRdb lists only in-frame clones, some missing. In the table there are 25,000 to 35,000 clones, over 70% of which are singletons. This specimen belongs to a study of vaccination effects on CD4 cells after COVID-19. Background on the study: Participants got two doses of BNT162b2 or mRNA-1273 vaccine.

Study-wide results and caveats: Nearly all vaccine-induced clones in healthy recipients recognized only SARS-CoV-2.

The V end was cut by 2 bases, the J end by 3 bases, with 8 bases between. Germline V gene lookup returns CDR1 SGHKS and CDR2 YYEKEE (reference sequence). The CDR3 has 13 amino acids. The sequencing here drew on CD4+ T cells from PBMCs cultured with SARS-CoV-2 spike peptides, taken before COVID-19 vaccination. The chain couples TRBV5-5 to TRBJ1-1; D not resolved. The receptor comes from a human donor who received a COVID-19 vaccine. CDR3 residues: CASSFGPDTEAFF. CDR3 in DNA: TGTGCCAGCAGCTTCGGGCCGGACACTGAAGCTTTCTTT.